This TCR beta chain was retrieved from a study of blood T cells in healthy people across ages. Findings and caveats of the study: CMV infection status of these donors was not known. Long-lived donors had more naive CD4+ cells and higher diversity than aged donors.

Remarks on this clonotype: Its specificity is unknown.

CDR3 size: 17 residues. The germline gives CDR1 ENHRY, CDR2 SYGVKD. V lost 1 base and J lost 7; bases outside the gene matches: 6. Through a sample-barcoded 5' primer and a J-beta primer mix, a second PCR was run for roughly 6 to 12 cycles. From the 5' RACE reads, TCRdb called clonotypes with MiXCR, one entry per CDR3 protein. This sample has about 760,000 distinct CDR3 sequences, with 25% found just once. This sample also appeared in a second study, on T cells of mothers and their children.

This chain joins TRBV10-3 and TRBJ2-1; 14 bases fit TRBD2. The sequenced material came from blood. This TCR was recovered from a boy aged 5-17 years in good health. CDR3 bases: TGTGCCATCAGTGAGTACGGGACTAGCGGGAGAGGGAATGAGCAGTTCTTC. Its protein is CAISEYGTSGRGNEQFF.